This is a list of T cell receptor beta chains from one sample in a study of blood T cells in healthy people across ages. MiXCR, run by TCRdb on the 5' RACE reads, gives a single entry per CDR3 protein. The sample shows roughly 1.5 million distinct CDR3 sequences, about 42% of them seen only once. The sequencing sample was made of blood. The source is a woman between 18 and 29 years old in good health. Both conserved end residues are part of each CDR3. The D gene is left open where the match is weak. The size field is filled for only some rows; it gives once, few, many or a size class.

TGTGCCAGCAGCTTAGTTACAGGGGTGAGCACAGATACGCAGTATTTT CASSLVTGVSTDTQYF TRBJ2-3 TRBD1 TRBV11-2 .
TGTGCCAGCAGCCTAACCAAGGAAAAACTGTTTTTT CASSLTKEKLFF TRBJ1-4 . TRBV7-2 few
TGTGCCAGCAGTGAGAGGGACGCCTACGAGCAGTACTTC CASSERDAYEQYF TRBJ2-7 . TRBV6-1 few
TGTGCCAGCAGTTTAACACAGGGGGATGGCTACACCTTC CASSLTQGDGYTF TRBJ1-2 TRBD1 TRBV12-3/TRBV12-4 .
TGCAGTGCTAGGGGATTAGCGGGAGGGTCGTCCTACAATGAGCAGTTCTTC CSARGLAGGSSYNEQFF TRBJ2-1 TRBD2 TRBV20-1 few
TGTGCCAGCAGTTTATGGCTAGCGGGAGAGACCGGGGAGCTGTTTTTT CASSLWLAGETGELFF TRBJ2-2 TRBD2 TRBV27 once
TGTGCCAGCAGTCCGTGGAGGGAAGAGACCCAGTACTTC CASSPWREETQYF TRBJ2-5 . TRBV12-3/TRBV12-4 few
TGTGCCAGCAGCAAAGGAACGGGAGGATGCGATACGCAGTATTTT CASSKGTGGCDTQYF TRBJ2-3 . TRBV21-1 few
TGTGCCAGCAGTTGGAGTAGCGGGGACACAGATACGCAGTATTTT CASSWSSGDTDTQYF TRBJ2-3 TRBD2 TRBV6-2/TRBV6-3 few
TGCAGCGTATCAGCGGGCACGTTTTTCAAGCAGTTCTTC CSVSAGTFFKQFF TRBJ2-1 . TRBV29-1 .
TGCAGTGCCGCCGGGTACAACTATGGCTACACCTTC CSAAGYNYGYTF TRBJ1-2 . TRBV20-1 few
TGTGCCACCAGTACGGGTGGGACAGGGCTTTCTGAAGCTTTCTTT CATSTGGTGLSEAFF TRBJ1-1 TRBD1 TRBV24-1 once
TGCAGCGGTGAGGTCTCTGATACGCAGTATTTT CSGEVSDTQYF TRBJ2-3 . TRBV29-1 .
TGTGCCAGCAGAGTAGAAGCGGGGGTTACGGTTGAGCAGTACTTC CASRVEAGVTVEQYF TRBJ2-5 TRBD2 TRBV2 few
TGCGCCAGCAGCTTGACCGGGACATTTGTCCATGGCTACACCTTC CASSLTGTFVHGYTF TRBJ1-2 . TRBV5-1 .
TGTGCCAGCAGCCGAACGGGACTAGCGGGCACAGATACGCAGTATTTT CASSRTGLAGTDTQYF TRBJ2-3 TRBD2 TRBV7-6 .
TGTGCCGGGGTCGATCGTCATACGCAGTATTTT CAGVDRHTQYF TRBJ2-3 . TRBV30 few
TGTGCCAGCAGTTTAGTTTTGGGGTCCTACGAGCAGTACTTC CASSLVLGSYEQYF TRBJ2-7 . TRBV12-3/TRBV12-4 .
TGTGCCAGCAGTTACTCAGTGGGCGGAACTAGCACGGATACGCAGTATTTT CASSYSVGGTSTDTQYF TRBJ2-3 . TRBV6-5 few
TGTGCCAGCTCACCACGGGACAGGGGGGACTTGTACTTC CASSPRDRGDLYF TRBJ2-5 TRBD1 TRBV18 .
TGTGCCAGCAGCCTACTTAGGGGACAGGCCGAGCAGTACTTC CASSLLRGQAEQYF TRBJ2-7 TRBD1 TRBV27 .
TGCGCCAGCAGCAAAAGAGAGATCAGGGGCACACCCCTCCACTTT CASSKREIRGTPLHF TRBJ1-6 . TRBV4-3 few
TGCAGTGCTACTGCAATCCCACTGCCGGGACTGGAATCCTACGAGCAGTACTTC CSATAIPLPGLESYEQYF TRBJ2-7 . TRBV20-1 .
TGTACCAGCAGCTCGGACATCGATAGCAATCAGCCCCAGCATTTT CTSSSDIDSNQPQHF TRBJ1-5 . TRBV6-2/TRBV6-3 once
TGTGCCAGCAGCCCGCCCGGGAGTAAGCAGTTCTTC CASSPPGSKQFF TRBJ2-1 . TRBV5-6 few
TGTGCCAGCAGCCTTCAGCGGGAGCACCACGAGCAGTACTTC CASSLQREHHEQYF TRBJ2-7 TRBD2 TRBV4-2 once
TGCGCCAGCAGCCAAGAGGGAAGGGCGACGTTTAAGGTCGATACGCAGTATTTT CASSQEGRATFKVDTQYF TRBJ2-3 . TRBV4-1 .
TGTGCCAGCAGCCGTCCTCGGGGGGGTAGCACTGAAGCTTTCTTT CASSRPRGGSTEAFF TRBJ1-1 . TRBV7-9 few
TGTGCCAGCAGCGACTTTGCGGGAGGGGTCGGGGAGCTGTTTTTT CASSDFAGGVGELFF TRBJ2-2 TRBD2 TRBV9 .